Each of the 21 T cell receptor beta chains below was sequenced from the same sample in a study of blood T cell repertoires in COVID-19. TCRdb's table, derived via immunoSEQ multiplex PCR, lists solely in-frame clones and lacks some. The table shows roughly 400,000 clones, with about 90% occurring only once. The specimen sequenced was peripheral blood. The receptors stem from a woman aged 60-70 years with COVID-19, enrolled during active disease.

This clone was seen a handful of times. The chain employs TRBV5-1 and TRBJ1-2; no clear D. The germline V and J ends were trimmed by 2 bases and 7 bases, with 12 bases remaining between them. Germline V gene lookup returns CDR1 SGHRS and CDR2 YFSETQ. This CDR3 spans 13 amino acids. In nucleotides, the CDR3 is TGCGCCAGCAGCTTTGCCCCGCCGGGTGGCTACACCTTC. It yields the protein CASSFAPPGGYTF.

The chain uses TRBV30 and TRBJ2-1; 9 nucleotides line up with TRBD1. The CDR3 is made up of 16 amino acids. The V segment lost 0 bases and the J segment 8 bases; nucleotides outside the gene matches: 11. Germline CDR1 is GTSNPN and CDR2 is SVGIG (reference sequence). The CDR3 coding sequence is TGTGCCTGGAGTGTAAGTCTCGGGACAGGGTCCGATGAGCAGTTCTTC. Translating it yields CAWSVSLGTGSDEQFF.

V gene TRBV24-1 combines with J gene TRBJ1-5, with 8 bases that match TRBD1. The V and J ends lost 4 bases and 6 bases, in that order; junction bases with no gene match: 7. Germline loops: CDR1 KGHDR, CDR2 SFDVKD. The CDR3 covers 15 residues. The CDR3 is CATSEGGQVGQPQHF. CDR3 nucleotides: TGTGCCACCAGTGAGGGGGGACAGGTGGGTCAGCCCCAGCATTTT.

The V gene is TRBV30, the J gene TRBJ1-2, with D perhaps TRBD1 (5 bases). V was pared by 0 bases and J by 6 bases, with 17 bases between. The CDR3 is made up of 15 amino acids. The germline CDR1 and CDR2 sequences are GTSNPN and SVGIG (reference sequence). CDR3 in amino acids: CAWSVERGRTHGYTF. The CDR3 region has the DNA TGTGCCTGGAGTGTAGAAAGGGGAAGAACCCATGGCTACACCTTC.

For the CDR3, the DNA is TGTGCCAGCTCAAAACAGGGGCAAATATACGAGCAGTACTTC. Its translation: CASSKQGQIYEQYF. The chain carries TRBV18 and TRBJ2-7, with 7 nucleotides matching TRBD1. Germline V CDR1 and CDR2: KGHSH, LQKENI. The junction had 8 bases not matched to a gene; V was cut back by 5 bases and J by 4 bases. The CDR3 runs 14 residues.

The chain uses TRBV28 and TRBJ2-7; 9 bases agree with TRBD1. V lost 7 bases and J lost 5; bases outside the gene matches: 9. The CDR3 is 14 amino acids. Germline V gene data show CDR1 as MDHEN and CDR2 as SYDVKM. The CDR3 spells CASTQDRGRHEQYF. The DNA for the CDR3 is TGTGCCAGCACCCAGGACAGGGGTCGACACGAGCAGTACTTC.

This clone showed up just once. The chain has TRBV6-5 and TRBJ2-2; TRBD1 is a possible D gene (6 bases). Germline V gene lookup returns CDR1 MNHEY and CDR2 SVGAGI. V was pared by 6 bases and J by 6 bases, with 17 bases between. This CDR3 comprises 15 residues. The CDR3 sequence is CASSRTPTGPGELFF. In nucleotides, the CDR3 is TGTGCCAGCAGCCGAACCCCCACAGGGCCCGGGGAGCTGTTTTTT.

The V and J genes are TRBV7-3 and TRBJ2-3; D remains unclear. Germline-derived CDR1 and CDR2 are SGHTA and FQGTGA. This CDR3 contains 12 residues. The V end was cut by 5 bases, the J end by 5 bases, with 8 bases between. CDR3: CASSRYQDTQYF. CDR3 DNA: TGTGCCAGCAGCCGCTACCAAGATACGCAGTATTTT.

The chain employs TRBV19 and TRBJ2-1; 7 nucleotides agree with TRBD1. Germline trimming cut 7 bases from V and 4 bases from J; bases unmatched to any gene: 10. Germline loops: CDR1 LNHDA, CDR2 SQIVND (reference sequence). This CDR3 spans 15 amino acids. Here the CDR3 DNA reads TGTGCCAGTAACTTATTAGGGGGCCCTTACAATGAGCAGTTCTTC. It is translated as CASNLLGGPYNEQFF.

This clone was counted only a few times. The chain carries TRBV3-1 (or the pseudogene TRBV3-2) and TRBJ2-2; maybe TRBD1 (5 bases). Germline V gives CDR1 LGHDT, CDR2 YNNKEL (reference sequence). The ends were cut back, 2 bases at V and 7 bases at J, with 17 bases in the middle. CDR3 size: 16 residues. The CDR3 DNA follows: TGTGCCAGCAGCCAACCATCGACAGTTTTAGGCGGGGAGCTGTTTTTT. The encoded protein is CASSQPSTVLGGELFF.

The chain combines TRBV5-8 with TRBJ1-6; D is uncertain. Germline V CDR1 and CDR2: SGHTS, YDEGEE. Trimming removed 0 bases from V and 6 bases from J, with 10 bases in between. This CDR3 has 15 amino acids. The CDR3 protein is CASSLVGTINSPLHF. The DNA for the CDR3 is TGTGCCAGCAGCTTGGTGGGCACCATTAATTCACCCCTCCACTTT.

V is TRBV19 and J is TRBJ1-4, with a possible D match to TRBD1 (5 bases). CDR3 length: 16 residues. Trimming removed 5 bases from V and 0 bases from J, with 13 bases in between. Germline CDR1 and CDR2: LNHDA and SQIVND (reference sequence). This CDR3 reads CASSLRGKATNEKLFF. The CDR3 nucleotides are TGTGCCAGTAGTCTCCGGGGGAAAGCAACTAATGAAAAACTGTTTTTT.

V is TRBV28 and J is TRBJ1-2; no reliable D call. This CDR3 has 12 residues. The V gene lost 11 bases and the J gene lost 2 bases, with 12 bases spanning the gap. Germline V CDR1 and CDR2: MDHEN, SYDVKM. DNA for the CDR3: TGTGCCTCTGGAGGCAGGAACTATGGCTACACCTTC. The encoded protein is CASGGRNYGYTF.

This rearrangement joins TRBV27 to TRBJ2-6, with D perhaps TRBD1 (5 bases). The V and J ends lost 4 bases and 1 base respectively, with 11 bases between them. The CDR3 is made up of 16 amino acids. The germline V gene encodes CDR1 MNHEY and CDR2 SMNVEV (reference sequence). CDR3 sequence (DNA): TGTGCCAGCAGTTCTCAGGGTCGGTCTGGGGCCAACGTCCTGACTTTC. Translating gives CASSSQGRSGANVLTF.

This rearrangement joins TRBV28 to TRBJ2-1; 11 bases agree with TRBD2. Germline CDR1 MDHEN, CDR2 SYDVKM. There are 12 residues in the CDR3. V lost 5 bases, J lost 15 bases, and 6 bases stayed unmatched. CDR3 amino acids: CASSLGLAAPFF. CDR3 in DNA: TGTGCCAGCAGTCTGGGACTAGCGGCTCCGTTCTTC.

This chain joins TRBV12-3 or TRBV12-4 and TRBJ2-3, with D possibly matching TRBD2 (5 bases). The CDR3 has 11 amino acids. Trimming removed 6 bases from V and 9 bases from J, with 10 bases in between. CDR3 nucleotide sequence: TGTGCCAGCAGCCGCACGGGAACGCAGTATTTT. Amino acids: CASSRTGTQYF.

The genes are TRBV5-1 and TRBJ1-4; 7 bases are shared with TRBD1. Germline V gene data show CDR1 as SGHRS and CDR2 as YFSETQ. The V and J ends lost 4 bases and 4 bases, in that order; junction bases with no gene match: 7. This CDR3 comprises 15 residues. As DNA, the CDR3 is TGCGCCAGCAGCCCCAGGACAGGTCTTAATGAAAAACTGTTTTTT. Translated, it gives CASSPRTGLNEKLFF.

The rearrangement links TRBV7-9 to TRBJ2-7; D is unresolved. Looked up from germline, CDR1 is SEHNR and CDR2 is FQNEAQ (reference sequence). The CDR3 is 12 residues long. V shed 0 bases and J shed 3 bases, with 3 bases lying between them. The CDR3 sequence: CASSLAIYEQYF. The DNA for the CDR3 is TGTGCCAGCAGCTTAGCTATCTACGAGCAGTACTTC. The full variable domain, completed using reference TRBV7-9 and TRBJ2-7, is DTGVSQNPRHKITKRGQNVTFRCDPISEHNRLYWYRQTLGQGPEFLTYFQNEAQLEKSRLLSDRFSAERPKGSFSTLEIQRTEQGDSAMYLCASSLAIYEQYFGPGTRLTVT.

The chain links TRBV2 to TRBJ1-1; unclear D gene. Trimming stripped 6 bases from V and 2 bases from J, with 13 bases between. Germline V CDR1 and CDR2: SNHLY, FYNNEI. The CDR3 is 14 amino acids. The CDR3 loop reads CASSMITVNTEAFF. The CDR3 region has the DNA TGTGCCAGCAGCATGATCACGGTAAACACTGAAGCTTTCTTT.

Only one count was recorded for this clone. V gene TRBV4-2 combines with J gene TRBJ2-3; D possibly corresponds to TRBD1 (5 bases). Germline loops: CDR1 LGHNA, CDR2 YNFKEQ. Between the trimmed V and J ends, which lost 2 bases and 2 bases, there was a span of 11 bases. The CDR3 is 15 amino acids. In nucleotides, the CDR3 is TGTGCCAGCAGCCAACAGTTGGGGCCCACAGATACGCAGTATTTT. Its translation is CASSQQLGPTDTQYF.

The rearrangement links TRBV29-1 to TRBJ2-7; TRBD1 might be the D (6 bases). Per the germline V gene, CDR1 is SQVTM and CDR2 is ANQGSEA. V lost 4 bases, J lost 2 bases, and 15 bases lay in between. The CDR3 has 14 amino acids. The CDR3 nucleotides are TGCAGCGTTGTGTCCGGACAGCGAGCCTACGAGCAGTACTTC. This encodes CSVVSGQRAYEQYF.